The clone carrying this TCR beta chain has a handful of counts. The antigen is undetermined. The sample originates from a study of T cells after yellow fever vaccination. About the study: The fractions with low cell numbers were processed using SMART-Seq v4 Ultra Low Input. Study results and caveats: Abundant clonotypes from the bulk population could get into FACS-sorted repertoires as contaminants.

Universal primer sites and UMIs were introduced during 5'RACE template-switching synthesis of TCR cDNA. TCRdb re-derived calls from the 5' RACE reads in MiXCR, one entry per CDR3 protein. The sample lists 550,000 to 750,000 distinct CDR3 sequences, approximately 13% occurring once. With 4 bases clipped from V and 5 bases from J, the junction kept 3 bases outside the gene matches. The CDR3 length is 13 residues. Germline V gives CDR1 SGHRS, CDR2 YFSETQ. The V and J genes are TRBV5-1 and TRBJ2-7, with 10 bases identical to TRBD1. Source: PBMCs, taken on the day of the yellow fever booster vaccination. The clonotype comes from a man aged 25-45 years who received the YFV17D yellow fever vaccine. Written as DNA, the CDR3 is TGCGCCAGCAGCCGGACAGGGGGTCACGAGCAGTACTTC. This sequence encodes CASSRTGGHEQYF.